This T cell receptor beta chain was sequenced in a study of CD8 T cells in ankylosing spondylitis. Overall study results and limits: Reports say disease-linked clones showed up significantly more in matched ankylosing spondylitis synovial fluid. In ankylosing spondylitis blood, a motif of seven or eight highly homologous TCR beta variants appeared characteristic.

The trim removed 5 bases at V and 10 bases at J, leaving 6 bases unmatched. The length of the CDR3 is 12 residues. In germline, CDR1 is SEHNR, CDR2 FQNEAQ (reference sequence). With regard to this clonotype: Its specificity is not known.

Quantitative molecular-barcoded 5'-RACE generated the TCR beta libraries. Via MiXCR, TCRdb re-called the 5' RACE reads, giving one row per CDR3 protein. The table has approximately 350,000 distinct CDR3 sequences, approximately 14% seen once. Sequenced: blood, either unsorted or a sorted T cell fraction (not recorded which). The receptor was isolated from a male donor with ankylosing spondylitis or in good health (not recorded which). The chain has TRBV7-9 and TRBJ1-1; TRBD1 matches at 8 bases. The CDR3 DNA sequence: TGTGCCAGCAGCCAGGACAGGGCCCGAGCTTTCTTT. Translated: CASSQDRARAFF.